The 27 T cell receptor beta chains below were found in one sample sequenced in a study of cytomegalovirus exposure and HLA in healthy donors. PCR was performed using 60 Vbeta and 13 Jbeta primers. Only in-frame clones appear in the TCRdb table, and some are missing; sequencing was by immunoSEQ multiplex PCR. Of around 130,000 clones listed, 75% to 80% were seen once; the top ten hold 0.75% to 0.95%. Sequencing was carried out using PBMCs. The receptors were sampled from a woman in her sixties in good health and CMV-seronegative.

The gene calls are TRBV5-1 and TRBJ2-1; unclear D gene. Germline V lookup: CDR1 SGHRS, CDR2 YFSETQ. This CDR3 is built from 11 residues. Deletions cut 4 bases from V and 8 bases from J, with 7 bases between. This CDR3 is CASSPSDEQFF. In nucleotides, the CDR3 is TGCGCCAGCAGCCCCTCCGATGAGCAGTTCTTC.

The J gene is TRBJ1-4, the V gene TRBV6-1; 7 nucleotides align to TRBD1. Trimming took 6 bases from V and 3 from J; bases not matched to a gene: 10. Germline CDR1 is MNHNS and CDR2 is SASEGT. The CDR3 is 16 residues long. This CDR3 reads CASSEPMDRPNEKLFF. CDR3 nucleotides: TGTGCCAGCAGCGAACCAATGGACAGGCCTAATGAAAAACTGTTTTTT.

The chain recombines TRBV14 with TRBJ1-3; the D is unclear. Trimming took off 5 bases at V and 7 bases at J, with 12 bases between the two ends. The CDR3 extends over 13 amino acids. The V gene's germline CDR1 is SGHDN and CDR2 FVKESK. CDR3 bases: TGTGCCAGCAGCTACCAACGGAGGAACACCATATATTTT. This translates into CASSYQRRNTIYF.

This clone appeared a few times. The sample holds other DNA sequences that translate to the same CDR3. The chain joins TRBV10-1 to TRBJ2-3; D remains ambiguous. The length of the CDR3 is 12 residues. Trimming shortened V by 4 bases and J by 6 bases, and 8 bases separated the two germline ends. CDR1 and CDR2 (germline): WNHNN, SYGVQD (reference sequence). In nucleotides, the CDR3 is TGCGCCAGCAGTGTAACATGGGATACGCAGTATTTT. Amino acids: CASSVTWDTQYF.

V and J are TRBV6-1 and TRBJ2-7, with 11 bases identical to TRBD1. This CDR3 contains 16 residues. Germline CDR1 reads MNHNS; CDR2 reads SASEGT. V gave up 1 base and J gave up 4 bases; unmatched junction bases: 6. The CDR3 here is CASSEGGTGGTYEQYF. The DNA of the CDR3 is TGTGCCAGCAGTGAAGGAGGGACAGGGGGAACGTACGAGCAGTACTTC.

Remarks on this clone: The conserved final phenylalanine or tryptophan is absent from the CDR3, which likely points to a read error. The chain combines TRBV2 with TRBJ1-2; 9 bases line up with TRBD1. The CDR3 runs to 15 residues. V lost 6 bases, J lost 5 bases, and 10 bases stayed unmatched. Per germline, CDR1 SNHLY and CDR2 FYNNEI. In nucleotides, the CDR3 is TGTGCCAGCAGAGATCCGGGACAGGGAACTTATGGCTACACCCTC. This encodes CASRDPGQGTYGYTL.

The chain employs TRBV30 and TRBJ1-1; TRBD1 matches 8 bases. Germline lookup yields CDR1 GTSNPN and CDR2 SVGIG (reference sequence). Unmatched junction bases numbered 10, after V lost 2 bases and J lost 11 bases. The CDR3 spans 13 residues. In DNA form, the CDR3 reads TGTGCCTGGAGTAGGGGGCAGGGGGCGAACGCTTTCTTT. It encodes CAWSRGQGANAFF.

The chain's CDR3 is CASSGILGQALGETQYF. In nucleotides, the CDR3 is TGTGCCAGCAGTGGTATACTAGGACAGGCCCTGGGGGAGACCCAGTACTTC. The chain employs TRBV6-1 and TRBJ2-5; 7 positions agree with TRBD1. The germline CDR1 and CDR2 sequences are MNHNS and SASEGT. V dropped 4 bases and J dropped 5; count of bases not matched to a gene: 16. This CDR3 spans 17 amino acids.

This rearrangement joins TRBV30 to TRBJ2-3; TRBD2 might be the D (6 bases). This CDR3 is built from 17 residues. V lost 5 bases to trimming and J lost 1 base, with 22 bases between them. Germline CDR1 and CDR2: GTSNPN and SVGIG (reference sequence). This CDR3 is CAWGGRFGGVGTDTQYF. As DNA, the CDR3 is TGTGCCTGGGGGGGGAGGTTTGGGGGAGTGGGCACAGATACGCAGTATTTT.

The V gene is TRBV4-2, the J gene TRBJ2-1; D ambiguous. Germline lookup yields CDR1 LGHNA and CDR2 YNFKEQ. The CDR3 loop spans 15 amino acids. The V end was cut by 0 bases, the J end by 0 bases, with 6 bases between. Here the CDR3 reads CASSQDLGSYNEQFF. In DNA, the CDR3 is TGTGCCAGCAGCCAAGATCTAGGCTCCTACAATGAGCAGTTCTTC.

The chain recombines TRBV6-1 with TRBJ1-2; TRBD1 is a possible D gene (6 bases). The CDR3 loop spans 15 amino acids. In germline, CDR1 is MNHNS, CDR2 SASEGT. The V and J ends lost 7 bases and 4 bases respectively, with 19 bases between them. Here the CDR3 DNA reads TGTGCCAGCACGACCCGGGACACATTTTTCTATGGCTACACCTTC. It translates to CASTTRDTFFYGYTF.

This clone has a single count. J is TRBJ1-1 and V is TRBV7-9; possible D gene TRBD1, 5 bases. The CDR3 is 19 amino acids. Germline V gene lookup returns CDR1 SEHNR and CDR2 FQNEAQ (reference sequence). V lost 4 bases and J lost 0, with 24 bases in between. The CDR3 region has the DNA TGTGCCAGCAGCTCAACAATACCAGGTCCTGGGGCCTTGAACACTGAAGCTTTCTTT. Encoded protein: CASSSTIPGPGALNTEAFF.

J is TRBJ1-2 and V is TRBV5-1; 10 bases agree with TRBD1. The ends lost 3 bases at V and 5 bases at J; junction bases unmatched: 7. CDR1 is SGHRS, CDR2 YFSETQ, per germline. This CDR3 contains 15 residues. This chain's CDR3 is CASSWGQGSVYGYTF. Here the CDR3 DNA reads TGCGCCAGCAGCTGGGGACAGGGGTCGGTTTATGGCTACACCTTC.

The V and J genes are TRBV7-3 and TRBJ2-3; tentative D call: TRBD2 (5 bases). The CDR3 length is 13 residues. CDR1 is SGHTA, CDR2 FQGTGA, per germline. Trimming took 5 bases from V and 11 from J, leaving 17 bases between them. The CDR3, as DNA: TGTGCCAGCAGCCCCTCAAATACCGAGGGGCAGTATTTT. It translates to CASSPSNTEGQYF.

The chain couples TRBV27 to TRBJ2-7; TRBD2 matches 8 bases. CDR1 and CDR2 from the germline V gene are MNHEY and SMNVEV (reference sequence). The V gene end was trimmed by 4 bases and the J gene end by 0 bases; junction bases not matched to a gene: 11. The CDR3 contains 17 residues. This chain's CDR3 is CASSSSSSGTSSYEQYF. In DNA, the CDR3 is TGTGCCAGCAGTTCGTCTTCCAGCGGGACTAGCTCCTACGAGCAGTACTTC.

This clone was counted a few times. The chain recombines TRBV5-1 with TRBJ2-7; 14 positions match TRBD2. The germline V gene encodes CDR1 SGHRS and CDR2 YFSETQ. The CDR3 spans 19 residues. The V gene end was trimmed by 4 bases and the J gene end by 0 bases; junction bases not matched to a gene: 12. CDR3 bases: TGCGCCAGCAGCCCTGGACTAGCGGGGGGCAATTCACGCTCCTACGAGCAGTACTTC. Translating gives CASSPGLAGGNSRSYEQYF.

The chain joins TRBV19 to TRBJ1-5; TRBD1 matches 12 bases. J was trimmed by 2 bases and V by 6 bases; bases with no gene match: 2. The germline V gene has CDR1 LNHDA and CDR2 SQIVND (reference sequence). There are 15 residues in the CDR3. Here the CDR3 reads CASRGTGGGNQPQHF. CDR3 DNA: TGTGCCAGTAGAGGGACAGGGGGCGGCAATCAGCCCCAGCATTTT.

The rearrangement joins TRBV28 to TRBJ2-2, with D hard to call. The CDR3 loop spans 15 amino acids. Trimming pared 3 bases from V and 3 bases from J, leaving 11 bases between. From germline, CDR1 is MDHEN and CDR2 SYDVKM. The CDR3 region is CASSFNSIYTGELFF. CDR3 DNA: TGTGCCAGCAGTTTCAACAGTATATACACCGGGGAGCTGTTTTTT.

This chain joins TRBV11-2 and TRBJ2-5; tentatively, D is TRBD1 (6 bases). Germline V gene data show CDR1 as SGHAT and CDR2 as FQNNGV. V gave up 3 bases and J gave up 1 base, with 15 bases separating them. CDR3 length: 16 residues. CDR3 amino acids: CASSFRFGQIQETQYF. CDR3 in DNA: TGTGCCAGCAGCTTCAGGTTCGGACAGATCCAAGAGACCCAGTACTTC.

The V and J genes are TRBV4-1 and TRBJ1-5; D is unresolved. V was cut by 1 base and J by 6 bases, with 19 bases left in between. The CDR3 runs 17 residues. The germline gives CDR1 MGHRA, CDR2 YSYEKL. Written as DNA, the CDR3 is TGCGCCAGCAGCCAAGCACGAACCTCAAATCGCAGTCAGCCCCAGCATTTT. Translated: CASSQARTSNRSQPQHF.

V is TRBV6-5 and J is TRBJ1-6; 9 positions match TRBD1. Unmatched junction bases numbered 7, after V lost 4 bases and J lost 9 bases. The germline V gene has CDR1 MNHEY and CDR2 SVGAGI. The CDR3 runs to 15 residues. CDR3 residues: CASSWDRERVSPLHF. For the CDR3, the DNA is TGTGCCAGCAGTTGGGACAGGGAAAGGGTTTCACCCCTCCACTTT.

The chain carries TRBV5-4 and TRBJ1-2, with TRBD1 matching over 7 bases. In germline, CDR1 is SGHNT, CDR2 YYREEE (reference sequence). CDR3 length: 15 amino acids. V was pared by 4 bases and J by 5 bases, with 11 bases of the junction left unmatched. This CDR3 is CASSHQQGLGYGYTF. The CDR3 coding sequence is TGTGCCAGCAGCCATCAACAGGGGCTAGGGTATGGCTACACCTTC.

The chain has TRBV19 and TRBJ2-3, with TRBD2 matching over 10 bases. The germline V gene encodes CDR1 LNHDA and CDR2 SQIVND (reference sequence). The trim removed 6 bases at V and 1 base at J, leaving 7 bases unmatched. This CDR3 region has 16 residues. CDR3 in DNA: TGTGCCAGTAGGTGGGGCCTAGCGGGAGGCACAGATACGCAGTATTTT. This translates into CASRWGLAGGTDTQYF. Complete variable domain (other parts from reference TRBV19 and TRBJ2-3): DGGITQSPKYLFRKEGQNVTLSCEQNLNHDAMYWYRQDPGQGLRLIYYSQIVNDFQKGDIAEGYSVSREKKESFPLTVTSAQKNPTAFYLCASRWGLAGGTDTQYFGPGTRLTVL.

V usage is TRBV11-2 and J usage is TRBJ2-1; weak D call: TRBD1 (7 bases). V lost 5 bases and J lost 10, with 21 bases in between. The length of the CDR3 is 15 residues. Germline lookup yields CDR1 SGHAT and CDR2 FQNNGV. Written as DNA, the CDR3 is TGTGCCAGCAGCCCCCTTAGGGGGCCACGGGGGGAGCAGTTCTTC. Translation gives CASSPLRGPRGEQFF.

The genes are TRBV5-1 and TRBJ2-7; TRBD1 is a possible D gene (5 bases). The germline CDR1 and CDR2 sequences are SGHRS and YFSETQ. Trimming stripped 0 bases from V and 1 base from J, with 14 bases between. The CDR3 contains 16 residues. CDR3 nucleotides: TGCGCCAGCAGCTTGGGTGAACGAAGGGGATCCTACGAGCAGTACTTC. Its translation is CASSLGERRGSYEQYF.

The J gene is TRBJ2-4, the V gene TRBV7-3, with 7 bases fitting TRBD1. CDR1 SGHTA and CDR2 FQGTGA come from the germline V gene. This CDR3 contains 20 residues. V trimming: 2 bases; J trimming: 0 bases; junction bases outside the gene matches: 16. The CDR3 coding sequence is TGTGCCAGCAGCTTACGACGGACAGGAGGTGGGCTGATAGCCAAAAACATTCAGTACTTC. Translating it yields CASSLRRTGGGLIAKNIQYF.

This clone is a singleton in its sample. The V call is TRBV11-2, the J call TRBJ2-7, with TRBD2 identical over 11 bases. With V trimmed by 5 bases and J by 2 bases, 11 bases remained unmatched. From germline, CDR1 is SGHAT and CDR2 FQNNGV. The CDR3 extends over 17 amino acids. This CDR3 is CASSHRPLAGGPYEQYF. The CDR3 nucleotides read TGTGCCAGCAGCCATCGCCCCTTAGCGGGAGGGCCCTACGAGCAGTACTTC.